These 27 T cell receptor beta chains originate from one sample sequenced in a study of response to subunit inactivated influenza vaccine (dated by TCRdb to the late 2010s). The library came from RT-PCR. Sequencing instrument: Illumina HiSeq 2500. In-frame beta chains were kept once TCRdb had trimmed the public reads at Q25 with fastp and called clones with MiXCR. All rows with the same CDR3 protein become a single entry with the most common DNA and genes. The table for this sample lists 800,000 or so distinct CDR3 sequences; about 20% of them were counted only once. Together, the top ten hold around 9.6% of the sample. Sequencing was performed on PBMCs from blood, taken 5 to 6 days after vaccination. The receptor set was obtained from a man aged 50 to 59 who received an inactivated influenza vaccine. Donor details come from another sample of the same person, matched by shared clones.

This clonotype was seen at least ten times. CDR3 in DNA: TGTGCCAGCAGCTTATGGAGAGGGAATGAGCAGTTCTTC. Translating it yields CASSLWRGNEQFF. The chain recombines TRBV11-2 with TRBJ2-1, with D perhaps TRBD2 (5 bases). Trimming stripped 2 bases from V and 7 bases from J, with 9 bases between. Germline values: CDR1 SGHAT, CDR2 FQNNGV. This CDR3 contains 13 residues.

The table lists this clonotype with many counts. The gene calls are TRBV6-2 or TRBV6-3 and TRBJ2-1; D gene uncertain. This CDR3 has 14 residues. The V gene lost 0 bases and the J gene lost 6 bases, with 9 bases spanning the gap. CDR1 is MNHEY and CDR2 is SVGEGT in the germline V gene. CDR3 in amino acids: CASSYSIISNEQFF. Written as DNA, the CDR3 is TGTGCCAGCAGTTACTCGATAATCAGCAATGAGCAGTTCTTC.

In its sample, this clonotype was seen a few times. The chain carries TRBV2 and TRBJ1-2; D is uncertain. Germline loops: CDR1 SNHLY, CDR2 FYNNEI. This CDR3 has 13 residues. V was cut by 5 bases and J by 0 bases, with 7 bases left in between. In nucleotides, the CDR3 is TGTGCCAGCAGTTCGCAGGCTAACTATGGCTACACCTTC. Its translation: CASSSQANYGYTF. Full variable domain (rest looked up from reference TRBV2 and TRBJ1-2): EPEVTQTPSHQVTQMGQEVILRCVPISNHLYFYWYRQILGQKVEFLVSFYNNEISEKSEIFDDQFSVERPDGSNFTLKIRSTKLEDSAMYFCASSSQANYGYTFGSGTRLTVV.

This clonotype came up many times. The chain links TRBV12-3 or TRBV12-4 to TRBJ2-5; 8 bases map to TRBD2. This CDR3 contains 15 residues. V lost 6 bases to trimming and J lost 5 bases; unmatched junction nucleotides: 11. For the CDR3, the DNA is TGTGCCAGCAGGACCGGGACTAGGGCATGGGAGACCCAGTACTTC. Its protein is CASRTGTRAWETQYF.

This clonotype showed up many times. The chain has TRBV29-1 and TRBJ2-5, with D unclear. CDR3 length: 12 residues. V was trimmed by 3 bases and J by 3 bases, leaving 8 bases between them. The germline V gene encodes CDR1 SQVTM and CDR2 ANQGSEA. Written as DNA, the CDR3 is TGCAGCGTTGACCCGCAGAAAGAGACCCAGTACTTC. Translating it yields CSVDPQKETQYF.

This clonotype occurred a few times. Here the CDR3 reads CSADRGHQETQYF. CDR3 nucleotide sequence: TGCAGTGCCGACAGGGGCCACCAAGAGACCCAGTACTTC. The genes are TRBV20-1 and TRBJ2-5, with TRBD1 identical over 8 bases. The germline V gene has CDR1 DFQATT and CDR2 SNEGSKA (reference sequence). The CDR3 loop spans 13 amino acids. With V trimmed by 6 bases and J by 0 bases, 3 bases remained unmatched.

CDR3 region: CASSWGPRGGSPLHF. CDR3 DNA: TGTGCCAGCAGCTGGGGACCTCGTGGCGGTTCACCCCTCCACTTT. V gene TRBV7-9 combines with J gene TRBJ1-6; D perhaps matches TRBD1 (5 bases). From germline, CDR1 is SEHNR and CDR2 FQNEAQ (reference sequence). V lost 4 bases to trimming and J lost 9 bases, with 16 bases between them. The CDR3 runs 15 residues.

This clonotype was recorded a few times. V and J are TRBV6-2 or TRBV6-3 and TRBJ2-5; D perhaps matches TRBD2 (5 bases). V gave up 6 bases and J gave up 2 bases, with 16 bases separating them. Germline lookup yields CDR1 MNHEY and CDR2 SVGEGT. This CDR3 is 15 amino acids long. CDR3 nucleotides: TGTGCCAGCAGCCTTTTCGGGGTTTTGCAAGAGACCCAGTACTTC. Protein sequence: CASSLFGVLQETQYF.

The V and J genes are TRBV6-1 and TRBJ2-1, with a weak D call TRBD2 (5 bases). CDR3 length: 15 residues. Trimming cost V 6 bases and J 9 bases, with 21 bases left between them. Germline CDR1 and CDR2: MNHNS and SASEGT. The CDR3: CASSRQLLATGEQFF. For the CDR3, the DNA is TGTGCCAGCAGCCGCCAACTCCTAGCTACCGGTGAGCAGTTCTTC.

This rearrangement joins TRBV4-2 to TRBJ1-2, with 7 bases matching TRBD1. This CDR3 has 15 residues. Trimming cost V 1 base and J 5 bases; bases outside gene matches: 7. Germline-derived CDR1 and CDR2 are LGHNA and YNFKEQ. CDR3: CASSQAIRQGYGYTF. For the CDR3, the DNA is TGTGCCAGCAGCCAAGCAATCCGACAGGGTTATGGCTACACCTTC.

This clonotype appeared a few times. The chain joins TRBV6-1 to TRBJ2-6; D may be TRBD2 (6 bases). The V end was cut by 9 bases, the J end by 0 bases, with 15 bases between. The CDR3 spans 16 residues. Germline CDR1 MNHNS, CDR2 SASEGT. The CDR3 region has the DNA TGTGCCAGACCCCAGGAGGGCCGCTCTGGGGCCAACGTCCTGACTTTC. This translates into CARPQEGRSGANVLTF.

This clonotype turned up a few times. The rearrangement joins TRBV29-1 to TRBJ2-7, with 7 positions matching TRBD2. Germline loops: CDR1 SQVTM, CDR2 ANQGSEA. The CDR3 consists of 13 residues. V lost 4 bases to trimming and J lost 4 bases; unmatched junction nucleotides: 7. CDR3 sequence (DNA): TGCAGCGTTGTGGGCGGGGGAGCATACGAGCAGTACTTC. It specifies CSVVGGGAYEQYF.

V gene TRBV4-3 combines with J gene TRBJ2-2, with D unresolved. This CDR3 has 16 residues. Germline V gene sequence: CDR1 LGHNA, CDR2 YSLEER. Trimming took off 0 bases at V and 0 bases at J, with 8 bases between the two ends. This CDR3 reads CASSQDHASNTGELFF. CDR3 sequence (DNA): TGCGCCAGCAGCCAAGATCACGCCTCGAACACCGGGGAGCTGTTTTTT.

This clonotype occurred a few times. The chain employs TRBV28 and TRBJ2-7; either TRBD1 or TRBD2 may fit D (5 bases each). V lost 1 base to trimming and J lost 0 bases, with 10 bases between them. This CDR3 is built from 15 residues. The germline V gene encodes CDR1 MDHEN and CDR2 SYDVKM. CDR3 in amino acids: CASSLLGTISYEQYF. For the CDR3, the DNA is TGTGCCAGCAGTTTATTAGGGACGATCTCCTACGAGCAGTACTTC.

This clonotype was detected a few times. This chain uses TRBV20-1 with TRBJ1-4, with 7 bases fitting TRBD1. Trimming cost V 6 bases and J 3 bases; bases outside gene matches: 7. This CDR3 spans 14 amino acids. CDR1 is DFQATT, CDR2 SNEGSKA, per germline (reference sequence). The CDR3: CSANRGSANEKLFF. CDR3 in DNA: TGCAGTGCCAACAGGGGCTCGGCTAATGAAAAACTGTTTTTT.

This clonotype has ten or more counts. V usage is TRBV7-9 and J usage is TRBJ2-7, with unresolved D. Trimming left V 0 bases short and J 2 bases short, with 8 bases between. The CDR3 contains 14 residues. The germline gives CDR1 SEHNR, CDR2 FQNEAQ (reference sequence). Here the CDR3 DNA reads TGTGCCAGCAGCTTAGCGTCTGGGGCCTACGAGCAGTACTTC. Its protein product is CASSLASGAYEQYF.

The chain recombines TRBV2 with TRBJ2-1; the match to TRBD2 covers 8 bases. Germline V lookup: CDR1 SNHLY, CDR2 FYNNEI. Trimming removed 7 bases from V and 5 bases from J; junction bases left unmatched: 10. This CDR3 contains 15 residues. CDR3 residues: CASTPGRGVNNEQFF. CDR3 in DNA: TGTGCCAGCACCCCCGGGCGGGGGGTCAACAATGAGCAGTTCTTC.

A few counts support this clonotype. This rearrangement joins TRBV29-1 to TRBJ2-7; 7 nucleotides agree with TRBD1. V trimming: 5 bases; J trimming: 0 bases; junction bases outside the gene matches: 10. The germline gives CDR1 SQVTM, CDR2 ANQGSEA. This CDR3 spans 15 amino acids. CDR3 bases: TGCAGCGTTACCGGGACAGCCATTCGCTCCTACGAGCAGTACTTC. Protein product: CSVTGTAIRSYEQYF.

This clonotype came up many times. CDR3 coding DNA: TGTGCCAGCAGTTTATCTATCGGGTTAGGGTCGGGCAATCAGCCCCAGCATTTT. This encodes CASSLSIGLGSGNQPQHF. The V gene is TRBV28, the J gene TRBJ1-5; D unclear. The ends were cut back, 1 base at V and 2 bases at J, with 18 bases in the middle. The CDR3 is made up of 18 amino acids. CDR1 and CDR2 from the germline V gene are MDHEN and SYDVKM.

This clonotype was observed a few times. The gene calls are TRBV12-3 or TRBV12-4 and TRBJ2-1; D ambiguous. This CDR3 has 13 residues. The ends were cut back, 2 bases at V and 9 bases at J, with 11 bases in the middle. Written as DNA, the CDR3 is TGTGCCAGCAGTTTATTAATAGCCGGTGAGCAGTTCTTC. Translating it yields CASSLLIAGEQFF.

Ten or more counts support this clonotype. This rearrangement joins TRBV5-1 to TRBJ2-2; D ambiguous. The germline CDR1 and CDR2 sequences are SGHRS and YFSETQ. This CDR3 contains 12 residues. With 1 base removed from V and 9 bases from J, the gap between germline ends came to 7 bases. CDR3 nucleotide sequence: TGCGCCAGCAGCTTGAATGGAAGGGAGCTGTTTTTT. It yields the protein CASSLNGRELFF.

This clonotype came up many times. The chain couples TRBV6-1 to TRBJ2-5; D may be TRBD1 (5 bases). CDR1 and CDR2 from the germline V gene are MNHNS and SASEGT. Trimming took 6 bases from V and 1 from J, leaving 15 bases between them. This CDR3 region has 15 residues. This chain's CDR3 is CASSPTGFSQETQYF. The CDR3 DNA is TGTGCCAGCAGCCCTACAGGTTTTAGCCAAGAGACCCAGTACTTC.

This clonotype has only a few counts. This chain uses TRBV12-3 or TRBV12-4 with TRBJ2-4; 9 bases are a match to TRBD1. Trimming cost V 5 bases and J 0 bases; bases outside gene matches: 5. This CDR3 has 16 amino acids. Here the CDR3 DNA reads TGTGCCAGCAGTGGCACAGGGGGCCCAGCCAAAAACATTCAGTACTTC. Encoded protein: CASSGTGGPAKNIQYF.

The chain employs TRBV5-1 and TRBJ1-6; D remains unclear. In germline, CDR1 is SGHRS, CDR2 YFSETQ. V was trimmed by 0 bases and J by 9 bases, leaving 7 bases between them. The CDR3 length is 13 residues. In DNA form, the CDR3 reads TGCGCCAGCAGCTTGGAGATAGGTTCACCCCTCCACTTT. It encodes CASSLEIGSPLHF.

This clonotype was recorded a few times. The chain recombines TRBV29-1 with TRBJ2-3, with TRBD2 as a possible D gene (5 bases). This CDR3 has 15 residues. Per germline, CDR1 SQVTM and CDR2 ANQGSEA. The V end was cut by 6 bases, the J end by 0 bases, with 16 bases between. For the CDR3, the DNA is TGCAGCGTCTCCGCGGAGGAGCGGAGCACAGATACGCAGTATTTT. Translating gives CSVSAEERSTDTQYF.

V usage is TRBV20-1 and J usage is TRBJ2-1; TRBD2 agrees at 9 bases. The length of the CDR3 is 15 residues. Germline V gene lookup returns CDR1 DFQATT and CDR2 SNEGSKA (reference sequence). J was trimmed by 9 bases and V by 0 bases; bases with no gene match: 9. This CDR3 reads CSARDFSGRAGEQFF. DNA for the CDR3: TGCAGTGCTAGAGATTTTAGCGGGAGAGCTGGTGAGCAGTTCTTC.

The chain is built from TRBV20-1 and TRBJ2-7; either TRBD1 or TRBD2 may fit D (5 bases each). From germline, CDR1 is DFQATT and CDR2 SNEGSKA (reference sequence). The V and J ends lost 3 bases and 0 bases respectively, with 9 bases between them. The CDR3 runs to 13 residues. CDR3 sequence reads: CSASRDPSYEQYF. Here the CDR3 DNA reads TGCAGTGCTAGCCGGGACCCCTCCTACGAGCAGTACTTC.